The 3 T cell receptor beta chains presented below share a single source sample, sequenced in a study of CD8+CD57+ T cells in acquired aplastic anemia. For sequencing, patients were chosen who had shown expansion of CD8+CD57+ cells by flow cytometry. Profiling of TCR beta VDJ combinations and CDR3 sequences used genomic DNA as template. TCRdb recomputed calls from the reads with MiXCR, one row per CDR3 protein. Found here are roughly 200,000 distinct CDR3 sequences, nearly 65% of them singletons; the top ten hold roughly 43%. Sequencing input: sorted CD4+, CD8+, or CD8+CD57+ T cells (not recorded which) from PBMCs. Every receptor here comes from a human donor with aplastic anemia.

The V call is TRBV10-3, the J call TRBJ1-3; D ambiguous. The CDR3 is made up of 14 amino acids. Trimming cost V 10 bases and J 3 bases, with 16 bases left between them. CDR1 and CDR2 (germline): ENHRY, SYGVKD. The CDR3 coding sequence is TGTGCCACCAACGGAGGCAACTTTGGAAACACCATATATTTT. The encoded protein is CATNGGNFGNTIYF.

This clonotype has at least ten counts. This chain uses TRBV5-4 with TRBJ1-3; D ambiguous. In germline, CDR1 is SGHNT, CDR2 YYREEE (reference sequence). V lost 3 bases and J 3 bases, leaving 13 bases between the germline ends. This CDR3 is built from 15 residues. The CDR3 nucleotides read TGTGCCAGCAGCTCCGACCCAGGAATTGGAAACACCATATATTTT. Protein sequence: CASSSDPGIGNTIYF. The entire variable domain, with the rest obtained from reference TRBV5-4 and TRBJ1-3, is as follows: ETGVTQSPTHLIKTRGQQVTLRCSSQSGHNTVSWYQQALGQGPQFIFQYYREEENGRGNFPPRFSGLQFPNYSSELNVNALELDDSALYLCASSSDPGIGNTIYFGEGSWLTVV.

This rearrangement joins TRBV20-1 to TRBJ1-3; no definite D call. V was pared by 0 bases and J by 8 bases, with 8 bases between. CDR3 length equals 12 residues. Germline V lookup: CDR1 DFQATT, CDR2 SNEGSKA (reference sequence). CDR3 amino acids: CSARDPNYTIYF. CDR3 coding DNA: TGCAGTGCTAGAGATCCTAACTACACCATATATTTT.